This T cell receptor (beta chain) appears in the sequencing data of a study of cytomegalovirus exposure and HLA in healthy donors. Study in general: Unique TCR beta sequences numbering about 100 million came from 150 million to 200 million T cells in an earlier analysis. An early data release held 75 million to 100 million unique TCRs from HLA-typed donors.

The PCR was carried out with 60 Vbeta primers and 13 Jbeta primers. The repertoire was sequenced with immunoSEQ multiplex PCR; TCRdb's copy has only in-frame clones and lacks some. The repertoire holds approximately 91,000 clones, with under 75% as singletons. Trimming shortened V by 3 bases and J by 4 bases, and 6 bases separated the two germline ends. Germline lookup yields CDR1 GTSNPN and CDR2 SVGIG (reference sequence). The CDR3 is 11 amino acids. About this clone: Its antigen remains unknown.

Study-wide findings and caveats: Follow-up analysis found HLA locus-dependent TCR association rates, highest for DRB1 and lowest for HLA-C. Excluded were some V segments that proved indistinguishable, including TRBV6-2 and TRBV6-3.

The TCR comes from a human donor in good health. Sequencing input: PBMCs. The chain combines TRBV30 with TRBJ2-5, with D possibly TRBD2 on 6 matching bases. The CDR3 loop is CAWRGGETQYF. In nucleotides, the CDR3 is TGTGCCTGGAGGGGGGGAGAGACCCAGTACTTC.